This TCR beta chain was recovered during a study of cytotoxic CD8 clonotypes in ibrutinib-treated CLL. Study background: In all, 10 to 11 patients were relapsed/refractory, fewer than 16 were treatment-naive and approximately 17 were IGHV unmutated. Patients gave response samples after a median 12 months of treatment, range 6 to 36.

The germline CDR1 and CDR2 sequences are MGHDK and SYGVNS. The CDR3 runs 12 residues. The germline V and J ends were trimmed by 6 bases and 6 bases, with 11 bases remaining between them. Clones were sequenced by immunoSEQ multiplex PCR, and TCRdb holds only the in-frame ones, with some missing. Seen here are some 85,000 clones, 77% observed once, and the top ten hold around 23%. The specimen comprised PBMCs, sampled after 24 months of ibrutinib treatment. The clonotype originates from a human donor with chronic lymphocytic leukemia. The rearrangement links TRBV25-1 to TRBJ1-2; D unresolved. DNA of the CDR3: TGTGCCAGCAGCCAAACTGCCCATGGCTACACCTTC. This gives the protein CASSQTAHGYTF.